The rows below give T cell receptor beta chains drawn from one sample of a study of blood T cells in healthy people across ages. TCRdb itself ran the 5' RACE reads through MiXCR, one entry per CDR3 protein. The table lists hundreds of thousands of distinct CDR3 sequences, approximately 59% of them singletons. The sample comprised blood. The receptors stem from a man aged 55 to 70 in good health. Both conserved end residues are part of each CDR3. The D gene is left open where the match is weak. Where a row states a size, it is once, few, many or the class of an expanded clone; other rows omit it.

>15|.|.|TRBJ2-7|TRBV10-3
CAVSEDGTSGDEQYF
TGTGCCGTTAGTGAGGACGGGACGTCCGGCGACGAGCAGTACTTC
>19|.|.|TRBJ2-3|TRBV10-3
CAISDPSGGRAQMADTQYF
TGTGCCATCAGTGACCCCTCTGGCGGAAGGGCTCAGATGGCAGATACGCAGTATTTT
>13|.|.|TRBJ1-2|TRBV20-1
CSARGGFGYGYTF
TGCAGTGCTAGAGGGGGCTTCGGCTATGGCTACACCTTC
>15|.|.|TRBJ2-5|TRBV5-1
CASSRPTGEVETQYF
TGCGCCAGCAGTAGGCCCACGGGGGAAGTCGAGACCCAGTACTTC
>14|.|TRBD1|TRBJ2-3|TRBV5-1
CASSLWTGSDTQYF
TGCGCCAGCAGCTTGTGGACAGGGTCAGATACGCAGTATTTT
>15|.|.|TRBJ2-7|TRBV29-1
CSVEMWDSSYNEQYF
TGCAGCGTTGAAATGTGGGATAGCTCCTACAATGAGCAGTACTTC
>14|few|.|TRBJ2-3|TRBV29-1
CSVETGAVADTQYF
TGCAGCGTTGAGACGGGAGCGGTCGCAGATACGCAGTATTTT
>13|few|.|TRBJ2-4|TRBV6-1
CASSEPAENIQYF
TGTGCCAGCAGTGAACCCGCAGAAAACATTCAGTACTTC
>16|.|.|TRBJ2-4|TRBV5-4
CASSLTGHGAKNIQYF
TGTGCCAGCAGCTTGACAGGCCACGGGGCCAAAAACATTCAGTACTTC
>14|.|.|TRBJ1-1|TRBV18
CASSQSGTSTEAFF
TGTGCCAGCTCTCAATCCGGGACGTCCACTGAAGCTTTCTTT
>14|.|.|TRBJ2-5|TRBV6-7
CASSPIETVKTQYF
TGTGCCAGCAGTCCGATAGAGACCGTGAAGACCCAGTACTTC
>16|.|TRBD1|TRBJ1-2|TRBV5-1
CPSSLEQGGTGYGYTF
TGCCCCAGCAGCTTAGAACAGGGGGGAACGGGATATGGCTACACCTTC
>17|.|TRBD1|TRBJ2-5|TRBV20-1
CSARAPPGQGVVETQYF
TGCAGTGCTAGAGCCCCCCCCGGACAGGGGGTGGTGGAGACCCAGTACTTC
>14|.|.|TRBJ2-7|TRBV20-1
CSAPGQPDIYEQYF
TGCAGTGCTCCCGGACAGCCGGACATCTACGAGCAGTACTTC
>13|.|.|TRBJ2-4|TRBV18
CASSPDPGERVYF
TGTGCCAGCTCACCGGACCCGGGTGAAAGGGTGTACTTC
>15|few|TRBD2|TRBJ2-7|TRBV20-1
CSARWPSGASYEQYF
TGCAGTGCTAGATGGCCTAGCGGGGCTTCCTACGAGCAGTACTTC
>17|.|.|TRBJ2-1|TRBV20-1
CSARDFKGTFSYNEQFF
TGCAGTGCTAGAGATTTCAAGGGGACATTCTCCTACAATGAGCAGTTCTTC
>14|few|TRBD1|TRBJ1-6|TRBV27
CASRTGQGVSPLHF
TGTGCCAGCAGAACGGGACAGGGGGTTTCACCCCTCCACTTT
>13|.|.|TRBJ1-1|TRBV5-1
CASSRLDPRGAFF
TGCGCCAGCAGCCGCCTGGACCCGCGTGGAGCTTTCTTT
>14|.|TRBD1|TRBJ1-1|TRBV29-1
CSVVQGRVNTEAFF
TGCAGCGTTGTACAGGGGCGTGTGAACACTGAAGCTTTCTTT